The 26 T cell receptor beta chains given below trace back to one sample, sequenced in a study of vaccination and CD4 T cells after COVID-19. Sequenced with the Oncomine TCR Beta short-read assay was DNA taken from cultured CD4+ T cells. TCRdb re-called the PCR reads through MiXCR, storing one row per CDR3 protein. The table records about 21,000 distinct CDR3 sequences, 35% to 45% of them present only once. Described treatment: approximately nine-day PBMC culture with coronavirus spike peptide pools or control peptides (ViraFEST assay). These receptors' antigens are unknown. The input for sequencing was CD4+ T cells from blood, cultured in vitro, taken before SARS-CoV-2 vaccination. The source is a human donor who had recovered from COVID-19.

The chain has TRBV7-2 and TRBJ1-2, with D unclear. Trimming cost V 5 bases and J 5 bases, with 12 bases left between them. Germline assignment: CDR1 SGHTA and CDR2 FQGNSA. This CDR3 comprises 13 residues. CDR3 sequence: CASSPDGVYGYTF. The CDR3 DNA follows: TGTGCCAGCAGCCCCGACGGAGTTTATGGCTACACCTTC.

DNA of the CDR3: TGTGCCAGCGAGGACGGCTACGACTATGGCTACACCTTC. This codes for CASEDGYDYGYTF. This rearrangement joins TRBV19 to TRBJ1-2, with D hard to call. The CDR3 extends over 13 amino acids. Germline CDR1 and CDR2: LNHDA and SQIVND (reference sequence). Trimming left V 9 bases short and J 3 bases short, with 14 bases between.

V usage is TRBV18 and J usage is TRBJ2-3, with D maybe TRBD2 (6 bases). The germline V gene encodes CDR1 KGHSH and CDR2 LQKENI. Trimming left V 3 bases short and J 4 bases short, with 17 bases between. The CDR3 is made up of 16 amino acids. CDR3 sequence: CASSPMGLGGADTQYF. The CDR3 nucleotides read TGTGCCAGCTCACCTATGGGACTGGGAGGTGCAGATACGCAGTATTTT. The variable domain in full, completed from reference TRBV18 and TRBJ2-3, reads NAGVMQNPRHLVRRRGQEARLRCSPMKGHSHVYWYRQLPEEGLKFMVYLQKENIIDESGMPKERFSAEFPKEGPSILRIQQVVRGDSAAYFCASSPMGLGGADTQYFGPGTRLTVL.

This clonotype turned up a few times. The rearrangement links TRBV7-2 to TRBJ1-2; D uncertain. The V end lost 5 bases, the J end lost 5 bases, and 18 bases lay between the germline ends. Germline lookup yields CDR1 SGHTA and CDR2 FQGNSA. The CDR3 runs 15 residues. This chain's CDR3 is CASSPDVNRPYGYTF. CDR3 DNA: TGTGCCAGCAGCCCGGACGTCAACCGCCCTTATGGCTACACCTTC.

The chain recombines TRBV20-1 with TRBJ2-1; 8 bases are shared with TRBD2. Trimming at V came to 6 bases and at J to 3 bases, leaving 7 bases not matched to a gene. Per the germline V gene, CDR1 is DFQATT and CDR2 is SNEGSKA (reference sequence). CDR3 length: 14 amino acids. DNA for the CDR3: TGCAGTGCCCGCGCGCTAGCGGGCTACAATGAGCAGTTCTTC. This sequence encodes CSARALAGYNEQFF.

The chain links TRBV7-9 to TRBJ1-1; weak D call: TRBD1 (5 bases). Germline CDR1 reads SEHNR; CDR2 reads FQNEAQ (reference sequence). This CDR3 is 14 amino acids long. Trimming cost V 0 bases and J 13 bases, with 18 bases left between them. CDR3 loop: CASSLAGSGTKLFF. CDR3 in DNA: TGTGCCAGCAGCTTAGCCGGGTCGGGGACTAAGCTTTTCTTT.

This sequence joins TRBV10-3 and TRBJ2-3; either TRBD1 or TRBD2 may fit D (5 bases each). The CDR3 is made up of 14 amino acids. V shed 9 bases and J shed 2 bases, with 15 bases lying between them. The V gene's germline CDR1 is ENHRY and CDR2 SYGVKD. CDR3 DNA: TGTGCCATTCAGACTGGGGGATCCACAGATACGCAGTATTTT. Amino acids: CAIQTGGSTDTQYF.

The V and J genes are TRBV28 and TRBJ2-7; the match to TRBD1 covers 7 bases. V shed 6 bases, J shed 3 bases, and the junction held 11 bases outside the gene matches. CDR1 and CDR2 from the germline V gene are MDHEN and SYDVKM. The CDR3 sequence is 15 residues long. CDR3 residues: CASSHKDRFYYEQYF. The CDR3 nucleotides are TGTGCCAGCAGCCACAAGGACAGGTTCTACTACGAGCAGTACTTC.

This clonotype appeared a few times. The chain carries TRBV20-1 and TRBJ1-2; D is ambiguous. V was cut by 3 bases and J by 1 base, with 12 bases left in between. Germline V lookup: CDR1 DFQATT, CDR2 SNEGSKA (reference sequence). The CDR3 covers 14 residues. The CDR3, as DNA: TGCAGTGCTAGTGTCAGAGCCTATAACTATGGCTACACCTTC. This encodes CSASVRAYNYGYTF.

The V call is TRBV6-4, the J call TRBJ1-5; the D gene is possibly TRBD1 (6 bases). CDR1 and CDR2 (germline): MRHNA, SNTAGT. V gave up 0 bases and J gave up 5 bases, with 8 bases separating them. The CDR3 runs to 14 residues. The CDR3 is CASSDSPGDQPQHF. In nucleotides, the CDR3 is TGTGCCAGCAGTGACTCGCCAGGGGATCAGCCCCAGCATTTT.

This clonotype showed up just a few times. This chain uses TRBV18 with TRBJ2-5; D gene uncertain. From germline, CDR1 is KGHSH and CDR2 LQKENI. The CDR3 is made up of 12 amino acids. The germline V and J ends were trimmed by 1 base and 9 bases, with 9 bases remaining between them. The CDR3 protein is CASSPRNQAQYF. The CDR3 DNA follows: TGTGCCAGCTCACCACGTAATCAAGCCCAGTACTTC. Looking up the rest from reference TRBV18 and TRBJ2-5 gives the full variable domain: NAGVMQNPRHLVRRRGQEARLRCSPMKGHSHVYWYRQLPEEGLKFMVYLQKENIIDESGMPKERFSAEFPKEGPSILRIQQVVRGDSAAYFCASSPRNQAQYFGPGTRLLVL.

The chain is built from TRBV7-3 and TRBJ2-3, with D hard to call. Germline V gene sequence: CDR1 SGHTA, CDR2 FQGTGA. V dropped 2 bases and J dropped 2 bases, with 5 bases sitting between them. The CDR3 contains 13 residues. The CDR3 reads CASSLHATDTQYF. CDR3 nucleotide sequence: TGTGCCAGCAGCTTACATGCCACAGATACGCAGTATTTT.

This clonotype was observed a few times. The chain combines TRBV20-1 with TRBJ1-5, with a possible D match to TRBD1 (6 bases). From germline, CDR1 is DFQATT and CDR2 SNEGSKA (reference sequence). This CDR3 is 18 amino acids long. Trimming cost V 1 base and J 0 bases, with 19 bases left between them. The CDR3 DNA follows: TGCAGTGCTAGAGGGCAGGGGCGGACTCTTTATAGCAATCAGCCCCAGCATTTT. This gives the protein CSARGQGRTLYSNQPQHF.

This clonotype was counted a few times. The chain links TRBV27 to TRBJ2-1; the match to TRBD2 covers 7 bases. Trimming took 2 bases from V and 4 from J; bases not matched to a gene: 2. CDR1 and CDR2 from the germline V gene are MNHEY and SMNVEV (reference sequence). CDR3 size: 14 residues. CDR3 region: CASSLLAVYNEQFF. CDR3 DNA sequence: TGTGCCAGCAGTTTACTAGCGGTTTACAATGAGCAGTTCTTC.

This sequence joins TRBV27 and TRBJ1-6; D call uncertain. The germline gives CDR1 MNHEY, CDR2 SMNVEV (reference sequence). This CDR3 region has 15 residues. The V end lost 7 bases, the J end lost 9 bases, and 19 bases lay between the germline ends. The CDR3 coding sequence is TGTGCCAGCACCACTTGGGCAGGTTCGGGTTCACCCCTCCACTTT. This codes for CASTTWAGSGSPLHF.

This clonotype was observed a handful of times. This sequence joins TRBV2 and TRBJ2-1, with 14 bases matching TRBD2. Germline lookup yields CDR1 SNHLY and CDR2 FYNNEI. The CDR3 totals 14 residues. The junction had 9 bases not matched to a gene; V was cut back by 11 bases and J by 9 bases. CDR3 amino acids: CAGRGTSGRGEQFF. CDR3 nucleotides: TGTGCCGGGAGGGGGACTAGCGGGAGAGGTGAGCAGTTCTTC.

V usage is TRBV9 and J usage is TRBJ1-2, with TRBD1 as a possible D gene (5 bases). The CDR3 loop spans 14 amino acids. The germline V gene encodes CDR1 SGDLS and CDR2 YYNGEE. V was clipped by 1 base and J by 6 bases, with 13 bases between them. CDR3 sequence reads: CASSVSQGTNGYTF. As DNA, the CDR3 is TGTGCCAGCAGCGTATCCCAGGGAACGAATGGCTACACCTTC.

This rearrangement joins TRBV28 to TRBJ2-3, with 10 bases aligning to TRBD2. Germline V gene lookup returns CDR1 MDHEN and CDR2 SYDVKM. V lost 8 bases and J lost 3; bases outside the gene matches: 17. CDR3 length equals 18 residues. CDR3 loop: CASPDPLAGASGTDTQYF. CDR3 in DNA: TGTGCCAGCCCAGACCCGCTAGCGGGAGCCTCGGGGACAGATACGCAGTATTTT.

The CDR3: CASSHPQGSQETQYF. DNA of the CDR3: TGTGCCAGCAGCCATCCCCAGGGCTCCCAAGAGACCCAGTACTTC. V usage is TRBV11-2 and J usage is TRBJ2-5, with D possibly being TRBD1 (5 bases). The germline CDR1 and CDR2 sequences are SGHAT and FQNNGV. Deletions cut 5 bases from V and 1 base from J, with 14 bases between. The CDR3 runs to 15 residues.

The chain is built from TRBV2 and TRBJ1-5; no clear D. Germline V gives CDR1 SNHLY, CDR2 FYNNEI. This CDR3 contains 14 residues. Trimming took off 2 bases at V and 2 bases at J, with 7 bases between the two ends. The CDR3 spells CASSEFQRNQPQHF. The CDR3 region has the DNA TGTGCCAGCAGTGAATTCCAGCGCAATCAGCCCCAGCATTTT.

In its sample, this clonotype was seen a few times. The gene calls are TRBV6-5 and TRBJ2-3; 10 nucleotides match TRBD1. The CDR3 sequence is 14 residues long. The germline gives CDR1 MNHEY, CDR2 SVGAGI. V lost 4 bases and J lost 8; bases outside the gene matches: 6. CDR3 sequence: CASSLGQGSGTQYF. Written as DNA, the CDR3 is TGTGCCAGCAGTTTGGGACAGGGGAGCGGTACGCAGTATTTT.

Only a few counts were recorded for this clonotype. The chain is built from TRBV6-1 and TRBJ1-5, with 7 bases fitting TRBD1. The ends lost 6 bases at V and 0 bases at J; junction bases unmatched: 5. The CDR3 length is 15 residues. The germline gives CDR1 MNHNS, CDR2 SASEGT. DNA of the CDR3: TGTGCCAGCAGGCGCGACAGGGATAGCAATCAGCCCCAGCATTTT. It specifies CASRRDRDSNQPQHF.

This chain connects TRBV15 to TRBJ2-1; D unclear. Trimming took off 4 bases at V and 9 bases at J, with 7 bases between the two ends. From germline, CDR1 is LNHNV and CDR2 YYDKDF (reference sequence). This CDR3 is 11 amino acids long. The CDR3 loop is CATSTFGEQFF. In nucleotides, the CDR3 is TGTGCCACCAGCACCTTCGGTGAGCAGTTCTTC.

The rearrangement uses TRBV20-1 and TRBJ1-5, with D possibly being TRBD1 (6 bases). This CDR3 region has 14 residues. The V end was cut by 6 bases, the J end by 2 bases, with 14 bases between. Germline V gene lookup returns CDR1 DFQATT and CDR2 SNEGSKA (reference sequence). The CDR3 nucleotides are TGCAGTGCAGGGGAGGGGACACGCAATCAGCCCCAGCATTTT. It encodes CSAGEGTRNQPQHF.

The V gene is TRBV19, the J gene TRBJ2-7; either TRBD1 or TRBD2 may fit D (5 bases each). Trimming shortened V by 4 bases and J by 3 bases, and 16 bases separated the two germline ends. Germline lookup yields CDR1 LNHDA and CDR2 SQIVND (reference sequence). This CDR3 spans 15 amino acids. As DNA, the CDR3 is TGTGCCAGTAGTAATGAACCCCGGGACCTCTACGAGCAGTACTTC. Translated, it gives CASSNEPRDLYEQYF.

The V and J genes are TRBV7-2 and TRBJ1-1; D not resolved. Germline CDR1 is SGHTA and CDR2 is FQGNSA. The CDR3 loop spans 13 amino acids. Deletions cut 3 bases from V and 3 bases from J, with 8 bases between. The chain's CDR3 is CASSFADDTEAFF. The CDR3 bases are TGTGCCAGCAGCTTTGCGGACGACACTGAAGCTTTCTTT.